This T cell receptor beta chain was recovered during a study of T cells after yellow fever vaccination. The overall study: Preparing low-cell-number fractions relied on SMART-Seq v4 Ultra Low Input. Study-wide findings and caveats: Bulk-population clonotypes that are abundant could appear as contaminants in FACS-sorted repertoires. Booster sampling recovered most clones from primary vaccination (96% CD4, roughly 88% CD8). A faster peak, day 5 versus 15, was reached by the weaker secondary response.

MiXCR was run by TCRdb on the 5' RACE reads, yielding one entry per CDR3 protein. Among about 49,000 distinct CDR3 sequences listed, roughly 7% were seen once. This clonotype was seen ten or more times. Its target is not known. This receptor was obtained from a man aged 18 to 29 who received the YFV17D yellow fever vaccine. The sequences come from CD8+ T cells sorted from PBMCs, collected more than 13 days after the first yellow fever vaccination.

CDR3 sequence reads: CASGRLAGAQETQYF. The CDR3 DNA follows: TGTGCCAGCGGGCGGCTAGCGGGGGCCCAAGAGACCCAGTACTTC. V usage is TRBV12-3 or TRBV12-4 and J usage is TRBJ2-5, with 10 nucleotides matching TRBD2. The CDR3 extends over 15 amino acids. Trimming at V came to 8 bases and at J to 1 base, leaving 7 bases not matched to a gene.